The table lists the clone carrying this T cell receptor beta chain with a few counts. Each cDNA molecule carried a unique molecular identifier. Via MiXCR, TCRdb re-called the 5' RACE reads, giving one row per CDR3 protein. The repertoire holds about 76,000 distinct CDR3 sequences, with approximately 11% as singletons. This entry belongs to a study of early T cells in non-severe SARS-CoV-2 infection. On the study more broadly: Bulk RNA taken from unsorted whole blood was sequenced, leaving chains unpaired.

V shed 11 bases and J 0 bases; nucleotides not matched to a gene: 16. The CDR3 has 17 residues. The V gene's germline CDR1 is MNHEY and CDR2 SVGAGI. The clonotype comes from an adult who was a healthcare worker with PCR-confirmed SARS-CoV-2 infection or an uninfected control (not recorded which). The rearrangement joins TRBV6-5 to TRBJ2-3; 8 bases map to TRBD1. The sequencing sample was made of whole blood. CDR3 nucleotides: TGTGCCGGACAACGGGACAGGCCAAAATCTAGCACAGATACGCAGTATTTT. Amino acids: CAGQRDRPKSSTDTQYF.